These T cell receptor beta chains were read from a single sample in a study of identical twins. A single record per CDR3 protein comes from TCRdb applying MiXCR to the 5' RACE reads. The sample has about 530,000 distinct CDR3 sequences; 20% to 25% are singletons. The same sample was also studied in work on yellow fever vaccine responses in identical twins.

The sequencing sample was made of CD4+ T cells sorted from blood. The receptor set was obtained from a woman under 30 in good health. The CDR3 runs from the conserved cysteine through the conserved F or W. The D gene is left open where the match is weak. Rows give clone size only sometimes, using once, few, many, or a class for an expanded clone.

len	d_gene	v_gene	j_gene	abundance	CDR3aa	CDR3nt
13	.	TRBV11-3	TRBJ2-5	once	CASSLVHQETQYF	TGTGCCAGCAGCTTAGTTCATCAGGAGACCCAGTACTTC
15	TRBD1	TRBV4-1	TRBJ2-7	.	CASSPPHRGSYEQYF	TGCGCCAGCAGCCCCCCCCACAGGGGGTCCTACGAGCAGTACTTC
13	TRBD2	TRBV10-3	TRBJ2-5	few	CAIGLAEQETQYF	TGTGCCATCGGACTAGCGGAACAAGAGACCCAGTACTTC
15	.	TRBV12-3/TRBV12-4	TRBJ2-2	.	CASSLEPGVTGELFF	TGTGCCAGCAGTTTAGAGCCGGGGGTCACCGGGGAGCTGTTTTTT
15	.	TRBV3-1	TRBJ1-2	.	CASSQVLGPIYGYTF	TGTGCCAGCAGCCAAGTCCTGGGACCGATCTATGGCTACACCTTC
16	TRBD2	TRBV4-1	TRBJ2-5	.	CASSQDGLAYQETQYF	TGCGCCAGCAGCCAAGATGGACTAGCGTACCAAGAGACCCAGTACTTC
15	TRBD1	TRBV19	TRBJ1-5	.	CASSSWVGTELSQHF	TGTGCCAGTAGTTCCTGGGTCGGGACAGAGTTGTCTCAGCATTTT
14	.	TRBV21-1	TRBJ2-7	.	CASSKGGTTYEQYF	TGTGCCAGCAGCAAAGGGGGAACTACCTACGAGCAGTACTTC
18	TRBD2	TRBV7-3	TRBJ2-1	.	CASSLRSGTSVRENEQFF	TGTGCCAGCAGCTTAAGATCCGGGACTAGCGTGAGGGAAAATGAGCAGTTCTTC
14	.	TRBV27	TRBJ2-5	.	CASRPTGTGETQYF	TGTGCCAGCAGACCAACAGGGACCGGAGAGACCCAGTACTTC
12	.	TRBV18	TRBJ1-2	.	CASSPGEDGYTF	TGTGCCAGCTCACCAGGGGAGGACGGCTACACCTTC
15	.	TRBV5-1	TRBJ1-6	.	CASSSEDSLNSPLHF	TGCGCCAGCAGCTCGGAGGACAGTCTCAATTCACCCCTCCACTTT
16	.	TRBV15	TRBJ2-3	few	CATSSRRDIFTDTQYF	TGTGCCACCAGCTCGCGCCGGGACATATTCACAGATACGCAGTATTTT
13	.	TRBV5-5	TRBJ2-2	few	CASEPKNTGELFF	TGTGCCAGCGAACCGAAGAACACCGGGGAGCTGTTTTTT
14	.	TRBV24-1	TRBJ2-1	many	CATSDLEAGNEQFF	TGTGCCACCAGTGATTTGGAGGCCGGCAATGAGCAGTTCTTC
13	.	TRBV20-1	TRBJ2-3	few	CSARGRGEDTQYF	TGCAGTGCTAGGGGGCGGGGAGAAGATACGCAGTATTTT
15	TRBD2	TRBV6-1	TRBJ2-7	few	CASSGSGRASYEQYF	TGTGCCAGCAGTGGAAGCGGGAGGGCCTCCTACGAGCAGTACTTC
12	.	TRBV5-1	TRBJ2-2	.	CASSFSLGELFF	TGCGCCAGCAGCTTTAGTCTCGGGGAGCTGTTTTTT
13	.	TRBV10-1	TRBJ1-1	.	CASSEHWAAEAFF	TGCGCCAGCAGTGAGCACTGGGCAGCTGAAGCTTTCTTT
15	TRBD2	TRBV18	TRBJ2-7	few	CASSSPGLGIYEQYF	TGTGCCAGCTCCTCACCGGGACTAGGCATATACGAGCAGTACTTC
13	.	TRBV2	TRBJ2-1	.	CASSADSNNEQFF	TGTGCCAGCAGTGCGGACTCCAACAATGAGCAGTTCTTC
16	TRBD2	TRBV12-3/TRBV12-4	TRBJ2-6	.	CASSFRGGSGANVLTF	TGTGCCAGCAGTTTTCGGGGGGGCTCTGGGGCCAACGTCCTGACTTTC
16	.	TRBV5-1	TRBJ1-4	few	CASSPGPTTTNEKLFF	TGCGCCAGCAGCCCTGGACCGACAACAACTAATGAAAAACTGTTTTTT
15	TRBD2	TRBV12-3/TRBV12-4	TRBJ2-1	many	CASRPGLAGYNEQFF	TGTGCCAGCAGACCGGGACTAGCGGGGTACAATGAGCAGTTCTTC
17	.	TRBV7-9	TRBJ2-1	few	CASSLSMWARLYNEQFF	TGTGCCAGCAGCCTTAGTATGTGGGCACGGCTATACAATGAGCAGTTCTTC
17	TRBD1	TRBV4-2	TRBJ1-1	few	CASSRPGQGAMNTEAFF	TGTGCCAGCAGCCGCCCGGGACAGGGGGCCATGAACACTGAAGCTTTCTTT
15	TRBD2	TRBV12-3/TRBV12-4	TRBJ2-3	many	CASRLAGSGTDTQYF	TGTGCCAGCAGGCTAGCGGGAAGTGGCACAGATACGCAGTATTTT
15	.	TRBV12-3/TRBV12-4	TRBJ1-1	many	CASSLDGRMNTEAFF	TGTGCCAGCAGTTTAGACGGTCGCATGAACACTGAAGCTTTCTTT
15	TRBD2	TRBV6-2/TRBV6-3	TRBJ2-2	few	CASSHTSGGSGELFF	TGTGCCAGCAGCCACACTAGCGGGGGGTCGGGGGAGCTGTTTTTT
16	TRBD2	TRBV6-5	TRBJ2-7	few	CASSYSLAGKAYEQYF	TGTGCCAGCAGTTACTCCTTAGCGGGCAAAGCCTACGAGCAGTACTTC
17	.	TRBV6-5	TRBJ2-5	.	CASSYTPPLGAQETQYF	TGTGCCAGCAGTTACACACCTCCCCTAGGGGCCCAAGAGACCCAGTACTTC
15	TRBD1	TRBV7-3	TRBJ2-7	.	CASSLVGDSTYEQYF	TGTGCCAGCAGCTTAGTAGGGGACAGCACCTACGAGCAGTACTTC
15	.	TRBV24-1	TRBJ2-5	once	CATSASPAGQETQYF	TGTGCCACCAGTGCCTCCCCCGCAGGCCAAGAGACCCAGTACTTC
15	TRBD2	TRBV25-1	TRBJ2-1	many	CASSGAGGYYNEQFF	TGTGCCAGCAGTGGCGCGGGAGGTTACTACAATGAGCAGTTCTTC
13	TRBD2	TRBV4-2	TRBJ2-1	few	CAAGGDSYNEQFF	TGTGCAGCTGGGGGGGACTCCTACAATGAGCAGTTCTTC
16	TRBD2	TRBV27	TRBJ2-5	once	CASSTRTSGGMKTQYF	TGTGCCAGCAGTACCCGGACTAGCGGGGGGATGAAGACCCAGTACTTC
15	TRBD1	TRBV4-1	TRBJ1-1	.	CASCGTGALNTEAFF	TGCGCCAGCTGTGGGACAGGGGCCCTGAACACTGAAGCTTTCTTT
16	TRBD1	TRBV4-1	TRBJ2-7	.	CASSHMRGQGAYEQYF	TGCGCCAGCAGCCACATGAGAGGACAGGGGGCTTACGAGCAGTACTTC
13	.	TRBV12-3/TRBV12-4	TRBJ1-1	many	CASSLFEGREAFF	TGTGCCAGCAGTTTATTTGAGGGACGGGAAGCTTTCTTT
15	.	TRBV15	TRBJ2-3	.	CATSRDLTGSDTQYF	TGTGCCACCAGCAGAGATCTGACAGGTTCAGATACGCAGTATTTT
13	.	TRBV29-1	TRBJ2-3	few	CSANRDGKYTQYF	TGCAGCGCCAACCGGGACGGCAAATATACGCAGTATTTT
13	.	TRBV7-7	TRBJ1-3	.	CASSLYQGNTIYF	TGTGCCAGCAGCTTATACCAAGGAAACACCATATATTTT
13	.	TRBV19	TRBJ1-2	.	CASSRDGLYGYTF	TGTGCCAGTAGTCGGGACGGCTTATATGGCTACACCTTC
17	.	TRBV18	TRBJ2-1	.	CASSPRQFNERRNEQFF	TGTGCCAGCTCACCTCGACAGTTTAATGAGAGGAGGAATGAGCAGTTCTTC
13	TRBD2	TRBV9	TRBJ2-7	few	CASSSGLEGEQYF	TGTGCCAGCAGCTCGGGACTAGAAGGCGAGCAGTACTTC